This TCR beta chain was sequenced in a study of OX40 agonist ivuxolimab in advanced cancers. Whole-study context: An agonistic human IgG2 monoclonal antibody against OX40 (CD134) was given. Recorded diagnoses for dose-escalation patients were hepatocellular carcinoma, melanoma, renal cell or head and neck cancer.

Whole-study findings and limits: Both CD4+ and CD8+ T cell populations in blood had undergone clonal expansion by week 6 at 0.1 to 3.0 mg/kg.

Sequenced by immunoSEQ multiplex PCR; TCRdb stores in-frame clones only, minus some. In the table there are roughly 70,000 clones, 80% to 90% of which are singletons. With respect to this clone: Its antigen remains unidentified.

Trimming shortened V by 2 bases and J by 7 bases, and 9 bases separated the two germline ends. Germline CDR1 reads SGHTA; CDR2 reads FQGTGA. CDR3 length: 13 residues. This sequence originates from an adult with an advanced solid tumor such as melanoma, head and neck, liver or kidney cancer. This specimen consisted of CD4+ or CD8+ T cells sorted from blood, obtained in a trial of the OX40 agonist ivuxolimab. J is TRBJ2-1 and V is TRBV7-3; a possible D gene is TRBD2 (6 bases). The CDR3 coding sequence is TGTGCCAGCAGCTTAGGAGGGAAGAATGAGCAGTTCTTC. Its protein is CASSLGGKNEQFF.